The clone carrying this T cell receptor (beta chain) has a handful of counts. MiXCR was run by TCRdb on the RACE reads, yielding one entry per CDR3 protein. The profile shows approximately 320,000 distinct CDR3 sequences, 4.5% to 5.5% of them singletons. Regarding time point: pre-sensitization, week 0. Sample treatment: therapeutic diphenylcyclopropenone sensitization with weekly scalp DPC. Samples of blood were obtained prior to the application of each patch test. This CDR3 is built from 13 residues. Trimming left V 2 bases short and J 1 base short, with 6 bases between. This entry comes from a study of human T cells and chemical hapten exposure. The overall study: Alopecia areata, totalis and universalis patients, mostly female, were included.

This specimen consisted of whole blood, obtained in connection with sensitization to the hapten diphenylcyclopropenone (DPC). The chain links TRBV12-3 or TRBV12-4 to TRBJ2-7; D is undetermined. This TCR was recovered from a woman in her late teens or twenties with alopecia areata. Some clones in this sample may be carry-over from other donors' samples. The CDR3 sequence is CASSLSASYEQYF. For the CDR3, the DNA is TGTGCCAGCAGTTTAAGCGCATCCTACGAGCAGTACTTC.